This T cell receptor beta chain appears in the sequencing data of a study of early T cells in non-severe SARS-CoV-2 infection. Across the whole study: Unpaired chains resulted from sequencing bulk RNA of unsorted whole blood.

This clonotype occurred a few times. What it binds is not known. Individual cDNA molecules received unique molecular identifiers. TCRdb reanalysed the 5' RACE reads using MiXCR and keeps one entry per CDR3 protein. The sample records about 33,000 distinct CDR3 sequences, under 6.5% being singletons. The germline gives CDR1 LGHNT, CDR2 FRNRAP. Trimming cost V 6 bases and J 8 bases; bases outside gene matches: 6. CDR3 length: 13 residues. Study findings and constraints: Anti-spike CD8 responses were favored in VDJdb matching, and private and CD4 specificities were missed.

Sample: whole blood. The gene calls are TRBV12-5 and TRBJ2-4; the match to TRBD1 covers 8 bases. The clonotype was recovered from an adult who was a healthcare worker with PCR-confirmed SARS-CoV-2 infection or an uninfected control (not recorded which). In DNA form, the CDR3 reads TGTGCTAGTGGCGGACAGGGCTTCGACATTCAGTACTTC. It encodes CASGGQGFDIQYF.